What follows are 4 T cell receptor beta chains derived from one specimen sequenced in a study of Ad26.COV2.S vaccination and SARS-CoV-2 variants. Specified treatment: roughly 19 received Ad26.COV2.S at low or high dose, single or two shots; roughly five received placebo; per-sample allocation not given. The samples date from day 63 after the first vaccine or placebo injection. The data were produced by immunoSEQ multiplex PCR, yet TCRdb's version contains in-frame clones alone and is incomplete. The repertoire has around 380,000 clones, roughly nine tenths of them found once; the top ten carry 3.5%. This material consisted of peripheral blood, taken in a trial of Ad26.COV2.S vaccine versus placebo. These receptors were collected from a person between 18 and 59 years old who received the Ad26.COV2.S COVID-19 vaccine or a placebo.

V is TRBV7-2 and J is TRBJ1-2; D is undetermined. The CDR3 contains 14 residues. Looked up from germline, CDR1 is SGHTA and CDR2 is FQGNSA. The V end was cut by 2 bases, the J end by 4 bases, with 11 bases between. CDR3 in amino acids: CASSLPSKSYGYTF. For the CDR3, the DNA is TGTGCCAGCAGCTTACCCTCCAAAAGCTATGGCTACACCTTC.

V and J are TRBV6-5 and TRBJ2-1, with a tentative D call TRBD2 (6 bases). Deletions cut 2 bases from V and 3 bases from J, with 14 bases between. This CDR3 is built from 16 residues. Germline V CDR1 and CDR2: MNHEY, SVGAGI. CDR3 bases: TGTGCCAGCAGTTACGACCCGGGAGCAATCTACAATGAGCAGTTCTTC. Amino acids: CASSYDPGAIYNEQFF.

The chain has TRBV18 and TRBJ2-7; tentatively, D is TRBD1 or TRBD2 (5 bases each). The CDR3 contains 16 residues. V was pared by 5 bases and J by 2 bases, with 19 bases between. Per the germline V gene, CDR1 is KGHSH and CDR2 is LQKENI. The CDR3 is CASSAGRQGITYEQYF. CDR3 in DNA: TGTGCCAGCTCAGCGGGCCGGCAGGGAATAACCTACGAGCAGTACTTC.

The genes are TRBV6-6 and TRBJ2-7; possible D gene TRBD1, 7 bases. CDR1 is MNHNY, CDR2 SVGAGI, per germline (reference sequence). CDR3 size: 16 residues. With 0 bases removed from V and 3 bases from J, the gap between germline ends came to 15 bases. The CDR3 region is CASSYSGGQTFYEQYF. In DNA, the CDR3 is TGTGCCAGCAGTTACTCGGGGGGACAGACCTTCTACGAGCAGTACTTC.